Sequencing of this T cell receptor beta chain was carried out in a study of T cell repertoires in cytomegalovirus infection. Study-wide background: Both a matching HLA type and CMV infection were indicated by public TCR beta signatures.

Regarding this clonotype: Its antigen is undetermined.

Deletions cut 0 bases from V and 7 bases from J, with 15 bases between. This CDR3 has 14 residues. Per germline, CDR1 GTSNPN and CDR2 SVGIG (reference sequence). MiXCR was run by TCRdb on the reads, yielding one entry per CDR3 protein. The sample includes about 47,000 distinct CDR3 sequences, nearly 20% of them seen just once. Findings of the study overall: Ex vivo responses were dominated by HLA-C-restricted CMV-specific TCR beta clonotypes.

Sample: CD8+ T cells from cultured PBMCs, taken from culture after CMV antigen stimulation. The origin of this receptor is a human donor in good health (CMV status not recorded). Some clones in this sample may be carry-over from other donors' samples. This chain links TRBV30 with TRBJ2-5; D call uncertain. The CDR3 is CAWSVGGPPWTQYF. The CDR3, as DNA: TGTGCCTGGAGTGTGGGTGGTCCCCCCTGGACCCAGTACTTC.